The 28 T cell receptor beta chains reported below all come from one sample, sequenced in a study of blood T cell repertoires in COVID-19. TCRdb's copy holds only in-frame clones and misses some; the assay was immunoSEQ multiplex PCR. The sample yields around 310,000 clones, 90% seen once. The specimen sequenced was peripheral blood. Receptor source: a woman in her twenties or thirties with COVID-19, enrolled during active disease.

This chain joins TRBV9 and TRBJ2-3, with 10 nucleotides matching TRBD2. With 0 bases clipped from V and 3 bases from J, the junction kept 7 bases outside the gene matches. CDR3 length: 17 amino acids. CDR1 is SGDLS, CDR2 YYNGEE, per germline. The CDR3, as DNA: TGTGCCAGCAGCGTAGCGGCTAGCGGGAGTTTGACAGATACGCAGTATTTT. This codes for CASSVAASGSLTDTQYF.

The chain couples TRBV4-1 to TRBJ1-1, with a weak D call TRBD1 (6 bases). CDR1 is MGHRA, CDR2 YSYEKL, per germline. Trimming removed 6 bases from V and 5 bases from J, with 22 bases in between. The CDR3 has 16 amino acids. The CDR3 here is CASRDRGGRGLTEAFF. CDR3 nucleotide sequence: TGCGCCAGCAGGGACCGAGGAGGGAGGGGGTTAACTGAAGCTTTCTTT.

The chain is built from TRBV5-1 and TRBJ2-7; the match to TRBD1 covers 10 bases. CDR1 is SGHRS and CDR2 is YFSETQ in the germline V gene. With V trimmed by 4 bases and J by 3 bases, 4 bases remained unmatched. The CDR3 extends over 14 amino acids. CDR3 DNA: TGCGCCAGCAGCCCTGGGACAGGGGACTACGAGCAGTACTTC. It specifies CASSPGTGDYEQYF.

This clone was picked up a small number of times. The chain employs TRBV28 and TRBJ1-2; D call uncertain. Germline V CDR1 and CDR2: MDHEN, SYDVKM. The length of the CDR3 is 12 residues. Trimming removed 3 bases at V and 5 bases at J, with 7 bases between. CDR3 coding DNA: TGTGCCAGCAGTTTTGTCGGGTATGGCTACACCTTC. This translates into CASSFVGYGYTF.

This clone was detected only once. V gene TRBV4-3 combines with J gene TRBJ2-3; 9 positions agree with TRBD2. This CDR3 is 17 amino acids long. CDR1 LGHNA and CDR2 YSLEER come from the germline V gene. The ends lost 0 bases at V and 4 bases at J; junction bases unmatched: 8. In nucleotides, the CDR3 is TGCGCCAGCAGCCAAGATGGGGCGGGAGGGCCATCAGATACGCAGTATTTT. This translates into CASSQDGAGGPSDTQYF.

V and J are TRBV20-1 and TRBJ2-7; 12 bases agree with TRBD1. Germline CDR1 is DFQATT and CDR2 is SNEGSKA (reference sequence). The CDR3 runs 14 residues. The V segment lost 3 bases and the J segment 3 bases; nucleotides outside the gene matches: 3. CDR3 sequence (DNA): TGCAGTGCTAGTGGGGACAGGGGGCTCTACGAGCAGTACTTC. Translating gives CSASGDRGLYEQYF.

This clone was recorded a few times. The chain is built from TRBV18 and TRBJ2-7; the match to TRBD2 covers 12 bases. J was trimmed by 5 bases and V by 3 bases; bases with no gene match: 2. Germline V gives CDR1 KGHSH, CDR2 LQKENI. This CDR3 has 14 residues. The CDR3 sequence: CASSPTSGSHEQYF. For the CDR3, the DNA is TGTGCCAGCTCACCGACTAGCGGGAGCCACGAGCAGTACTTC.

The CDR3 DNA follows: TGTGCCAGCAGTGACCCCGGGACAGGTTATCGCTACACCTTC. Protein: CASSDPGTGYRYTF. This chain links TRBV25-1 with TRBJ1-2; 8 positions match TRBD1. Germline loops: CDR1 MGHDK, CDR2 SYGVNS. The CDR3 is 14 residues long. Losses at the gene ends were 3 bases for V and 9 bases for J; bases not matched to a gene: 9.

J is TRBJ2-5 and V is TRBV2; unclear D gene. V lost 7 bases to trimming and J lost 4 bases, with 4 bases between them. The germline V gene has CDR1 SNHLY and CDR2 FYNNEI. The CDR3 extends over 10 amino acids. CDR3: CASILETQYF. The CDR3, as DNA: TGTGCCAGCATCCTAGAGACCCAGTACTTC.

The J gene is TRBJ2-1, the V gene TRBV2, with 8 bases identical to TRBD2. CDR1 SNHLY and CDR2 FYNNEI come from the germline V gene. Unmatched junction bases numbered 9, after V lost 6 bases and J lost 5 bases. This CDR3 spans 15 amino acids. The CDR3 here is CASRVAGRNNNEQFF. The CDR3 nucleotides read TGTGCCAGCAGAGTAGCGGGACGCAATAACAATGAGCAGTTCTTC.

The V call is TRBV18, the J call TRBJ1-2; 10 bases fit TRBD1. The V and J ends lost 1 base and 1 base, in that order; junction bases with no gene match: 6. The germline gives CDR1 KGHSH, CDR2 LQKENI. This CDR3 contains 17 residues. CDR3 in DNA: TGTGCCAGCTCACCACGCGGACAGGGGGACTTTAACTATGGCTACACCTTC. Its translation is CASSPRGQGDFNYGYTF.

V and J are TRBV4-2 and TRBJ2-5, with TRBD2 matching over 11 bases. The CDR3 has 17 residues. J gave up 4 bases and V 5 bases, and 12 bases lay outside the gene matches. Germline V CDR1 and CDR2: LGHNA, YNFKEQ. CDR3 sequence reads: CASSATGGLAGGETQYF. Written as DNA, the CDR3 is TGTGCCAGCAGCGCGACCGGCGGCCTAGCGGGAGGAGAGACCCAGTACTTC.

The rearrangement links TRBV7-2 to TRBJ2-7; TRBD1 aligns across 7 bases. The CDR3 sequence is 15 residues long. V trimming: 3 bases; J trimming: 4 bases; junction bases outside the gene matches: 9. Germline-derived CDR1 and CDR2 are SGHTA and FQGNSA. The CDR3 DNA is TGTGCCAGCAGCTTCCAGCCAGGGGGTCGATACGAGCAGTACTTC. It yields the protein CASSFQPGGRYEQYF.

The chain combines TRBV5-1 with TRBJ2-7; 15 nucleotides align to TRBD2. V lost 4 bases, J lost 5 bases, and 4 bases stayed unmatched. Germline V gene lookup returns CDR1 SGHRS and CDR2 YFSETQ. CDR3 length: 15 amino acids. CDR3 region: CASSVGTSGRNEQYF. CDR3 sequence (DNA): TGCGCCAGCAGCGTAGGGACTAGCGGGAGGAACGAGCAGTACTTC.

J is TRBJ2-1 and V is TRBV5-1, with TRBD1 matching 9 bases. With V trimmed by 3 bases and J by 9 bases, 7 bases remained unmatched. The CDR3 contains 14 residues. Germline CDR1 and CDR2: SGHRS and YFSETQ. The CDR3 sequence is CASSSPQGAGEQFF. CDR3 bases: TGCGCCAGCAGCTCACCACAGGGGGCGGGTGAGCAGTTCTTC.

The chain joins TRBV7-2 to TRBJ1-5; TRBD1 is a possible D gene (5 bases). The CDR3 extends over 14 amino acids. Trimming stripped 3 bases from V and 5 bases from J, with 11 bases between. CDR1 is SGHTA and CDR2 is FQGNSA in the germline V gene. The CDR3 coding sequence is TGTGCCAGCAGCTTCGACAGCCCTGATCAGCCCCAGCATTTT. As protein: CASSFDSPDQPQHF.

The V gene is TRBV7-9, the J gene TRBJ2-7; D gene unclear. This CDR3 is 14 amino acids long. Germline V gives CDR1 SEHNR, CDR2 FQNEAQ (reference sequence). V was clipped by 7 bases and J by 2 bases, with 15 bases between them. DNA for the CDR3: TGTGCCAGCACCCCTCCGGGTAATACCTACGAGCAGTACTTC. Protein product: CASTPPGNTYEQYF.

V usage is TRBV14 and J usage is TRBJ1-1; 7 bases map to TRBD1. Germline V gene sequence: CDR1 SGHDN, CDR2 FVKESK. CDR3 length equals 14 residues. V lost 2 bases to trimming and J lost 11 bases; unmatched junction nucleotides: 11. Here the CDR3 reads CASSQLPGTAAAFF. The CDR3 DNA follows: TGTGCCAGCAGCCAACTGCCAGGGACAGCCGCGGCTTTCTTT.

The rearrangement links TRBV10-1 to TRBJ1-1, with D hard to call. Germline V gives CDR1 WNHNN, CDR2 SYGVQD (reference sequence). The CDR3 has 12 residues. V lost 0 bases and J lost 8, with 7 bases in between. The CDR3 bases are TGCGCCAGCAGTGAGTCGAGAGTGGAAGCTTTCTTT. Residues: CASSESRVEAFF.

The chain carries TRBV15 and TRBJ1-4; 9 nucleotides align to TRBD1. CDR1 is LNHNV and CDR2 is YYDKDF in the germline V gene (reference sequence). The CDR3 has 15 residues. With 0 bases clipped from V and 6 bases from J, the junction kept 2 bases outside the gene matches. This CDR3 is CATSREDRGDEKLFF. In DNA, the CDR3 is TGTGCCACCAGCAGAGAGGACAGGGGTGATGAAAAACTGTTTTTT.

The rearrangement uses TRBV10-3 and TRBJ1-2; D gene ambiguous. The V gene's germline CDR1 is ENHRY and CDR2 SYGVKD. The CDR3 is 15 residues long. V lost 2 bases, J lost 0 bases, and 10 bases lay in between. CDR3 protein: CAISEATVANYGYTF. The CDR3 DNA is TGTGCCATCAGTGAGGCAACTGTAGCTAACTATGGCTACACCTTC.

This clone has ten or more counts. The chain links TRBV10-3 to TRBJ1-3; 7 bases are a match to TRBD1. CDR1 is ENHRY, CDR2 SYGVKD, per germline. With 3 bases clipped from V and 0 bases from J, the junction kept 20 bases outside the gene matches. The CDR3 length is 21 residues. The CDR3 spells CAISDPTGLRSDFGSGNTIYF. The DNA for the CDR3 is TGTGCCATCAGTGACCCGACAGGGCTAAGGTCCGACTTTGGCTCTGGAAACACCATATATTTT.

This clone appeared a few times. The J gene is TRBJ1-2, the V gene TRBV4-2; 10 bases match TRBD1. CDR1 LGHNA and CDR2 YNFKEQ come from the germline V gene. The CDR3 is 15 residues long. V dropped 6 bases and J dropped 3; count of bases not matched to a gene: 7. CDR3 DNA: TGTGCCAGCAGTGATCCGGGACAGGGGTACTATGGCTACACCTTC. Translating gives CASSDPGQGYYGYTF.

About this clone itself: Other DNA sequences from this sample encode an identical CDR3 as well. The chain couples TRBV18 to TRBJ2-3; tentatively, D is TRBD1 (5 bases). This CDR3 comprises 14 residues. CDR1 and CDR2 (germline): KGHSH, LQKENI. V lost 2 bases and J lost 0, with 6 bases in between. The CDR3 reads CASSPSGSTDTQYF. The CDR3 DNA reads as TGTGCCAGCTCACCATCAGGGAGCACAGATACGCAGTATTTT.

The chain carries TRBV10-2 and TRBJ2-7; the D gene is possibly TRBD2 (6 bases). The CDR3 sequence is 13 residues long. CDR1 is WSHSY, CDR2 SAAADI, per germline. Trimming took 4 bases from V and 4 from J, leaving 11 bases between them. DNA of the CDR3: TGCGCCAGCAGTGGCGGGGATGTTTACGAGCAGTACTTC. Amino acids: CASSGGDVYEQYF.

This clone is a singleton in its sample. In DNA form, the CDR3 reads TGTGCCTGGAGTGAGGGACAGGGTTCTGGCTACACCTTC. It encodes CAWSEGQGSGYTF. The V gene is TRBV30, the J gene TRBJ1-2; 9 positions agree with TRBD1. The CDR3 has 13 residues. Germline assignment: CDR1 GTSNPN and CDR2 SVGIG (reference sequence). Trimming cost V 1 base and J 7 bases; bases outside gene matches: 4.

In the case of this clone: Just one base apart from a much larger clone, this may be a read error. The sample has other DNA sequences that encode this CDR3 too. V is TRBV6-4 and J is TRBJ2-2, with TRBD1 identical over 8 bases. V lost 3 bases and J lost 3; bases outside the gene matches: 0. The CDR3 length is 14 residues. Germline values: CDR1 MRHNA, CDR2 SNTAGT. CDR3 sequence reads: CASSEGQDTGELFF. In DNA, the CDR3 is TGTGCCAGCAGTGAGGGACAGGACACCGGGGAGCTGTTTTTT.

CDR3 coding DNA: TGTGCCAGCTCACCCCGGACAGGGGCGAGCACCGGGGAGCTGTTTTTT. Translating it yields CASSPRTGASTGELFF. The chain has TRBV18 and TRBJ2-2; 9 nucleotides agree with TRBD1. V dropped 3 bases and J dropped 4; count of bases not matched to a gene: 6. CDR1 is KGHSH and CDR2 is LQKENI in the germline V gene. This CDR3 comprises 16 residues.